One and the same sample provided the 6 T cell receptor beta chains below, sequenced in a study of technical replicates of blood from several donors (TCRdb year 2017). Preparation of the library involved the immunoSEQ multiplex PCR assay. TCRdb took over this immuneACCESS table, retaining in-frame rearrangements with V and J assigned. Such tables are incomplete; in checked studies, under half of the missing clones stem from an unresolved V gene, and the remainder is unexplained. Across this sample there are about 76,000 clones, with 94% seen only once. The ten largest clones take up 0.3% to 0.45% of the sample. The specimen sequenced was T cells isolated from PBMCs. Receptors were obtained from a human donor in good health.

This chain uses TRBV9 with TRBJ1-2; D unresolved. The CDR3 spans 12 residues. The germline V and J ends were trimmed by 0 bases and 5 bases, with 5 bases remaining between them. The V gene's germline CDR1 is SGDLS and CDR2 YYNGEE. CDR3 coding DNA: TGTGCCAGCAGCGTAGTTGAGTATGGCTACACCTTC. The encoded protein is CASSVVEYGYTF.

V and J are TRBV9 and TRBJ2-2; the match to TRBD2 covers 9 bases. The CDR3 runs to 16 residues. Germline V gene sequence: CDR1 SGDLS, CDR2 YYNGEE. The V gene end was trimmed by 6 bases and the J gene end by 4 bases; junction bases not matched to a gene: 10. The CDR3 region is CASTKSASGATGELFF. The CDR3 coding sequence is TGTGCCAGCACCAAATCGGCTAGCGGGGCCACCGGGGAGCTGTTTTTT.

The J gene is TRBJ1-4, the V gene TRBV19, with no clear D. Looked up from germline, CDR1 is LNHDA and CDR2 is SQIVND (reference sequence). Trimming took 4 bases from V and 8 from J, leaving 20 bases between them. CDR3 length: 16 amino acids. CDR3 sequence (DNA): TGTGCCAGTAGTAAGCCGGGGAGGGCGGGCGCGGAAAAACTGTTTTTT. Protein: CASSKPGRAGAEKLFF.

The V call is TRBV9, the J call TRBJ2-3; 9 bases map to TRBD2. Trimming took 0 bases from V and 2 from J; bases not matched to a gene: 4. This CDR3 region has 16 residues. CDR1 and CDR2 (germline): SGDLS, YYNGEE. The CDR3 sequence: CASSVELAGYTDTQYF. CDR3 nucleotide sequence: TGTGCCAGCAGCGTAGAGCTAGCGGGGTACACAGATACGCAGTATTTT.

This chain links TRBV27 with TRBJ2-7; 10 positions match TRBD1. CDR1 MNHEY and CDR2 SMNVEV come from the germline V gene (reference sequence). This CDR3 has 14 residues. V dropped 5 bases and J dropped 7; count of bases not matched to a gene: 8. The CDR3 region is CASSLVRTGGEQYF. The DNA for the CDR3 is TGTGCCAGCAGTCTAGTAAGGACAGGGGGTGAGCAGTACTTC.

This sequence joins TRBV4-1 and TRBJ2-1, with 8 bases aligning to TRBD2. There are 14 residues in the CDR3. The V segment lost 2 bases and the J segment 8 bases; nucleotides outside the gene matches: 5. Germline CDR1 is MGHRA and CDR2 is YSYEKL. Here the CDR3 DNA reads TGCGCCAGCAGCCAACAGACTAGCGACGATGAGCAGTTCTTC. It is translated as CASSQQTSDDEQFF.